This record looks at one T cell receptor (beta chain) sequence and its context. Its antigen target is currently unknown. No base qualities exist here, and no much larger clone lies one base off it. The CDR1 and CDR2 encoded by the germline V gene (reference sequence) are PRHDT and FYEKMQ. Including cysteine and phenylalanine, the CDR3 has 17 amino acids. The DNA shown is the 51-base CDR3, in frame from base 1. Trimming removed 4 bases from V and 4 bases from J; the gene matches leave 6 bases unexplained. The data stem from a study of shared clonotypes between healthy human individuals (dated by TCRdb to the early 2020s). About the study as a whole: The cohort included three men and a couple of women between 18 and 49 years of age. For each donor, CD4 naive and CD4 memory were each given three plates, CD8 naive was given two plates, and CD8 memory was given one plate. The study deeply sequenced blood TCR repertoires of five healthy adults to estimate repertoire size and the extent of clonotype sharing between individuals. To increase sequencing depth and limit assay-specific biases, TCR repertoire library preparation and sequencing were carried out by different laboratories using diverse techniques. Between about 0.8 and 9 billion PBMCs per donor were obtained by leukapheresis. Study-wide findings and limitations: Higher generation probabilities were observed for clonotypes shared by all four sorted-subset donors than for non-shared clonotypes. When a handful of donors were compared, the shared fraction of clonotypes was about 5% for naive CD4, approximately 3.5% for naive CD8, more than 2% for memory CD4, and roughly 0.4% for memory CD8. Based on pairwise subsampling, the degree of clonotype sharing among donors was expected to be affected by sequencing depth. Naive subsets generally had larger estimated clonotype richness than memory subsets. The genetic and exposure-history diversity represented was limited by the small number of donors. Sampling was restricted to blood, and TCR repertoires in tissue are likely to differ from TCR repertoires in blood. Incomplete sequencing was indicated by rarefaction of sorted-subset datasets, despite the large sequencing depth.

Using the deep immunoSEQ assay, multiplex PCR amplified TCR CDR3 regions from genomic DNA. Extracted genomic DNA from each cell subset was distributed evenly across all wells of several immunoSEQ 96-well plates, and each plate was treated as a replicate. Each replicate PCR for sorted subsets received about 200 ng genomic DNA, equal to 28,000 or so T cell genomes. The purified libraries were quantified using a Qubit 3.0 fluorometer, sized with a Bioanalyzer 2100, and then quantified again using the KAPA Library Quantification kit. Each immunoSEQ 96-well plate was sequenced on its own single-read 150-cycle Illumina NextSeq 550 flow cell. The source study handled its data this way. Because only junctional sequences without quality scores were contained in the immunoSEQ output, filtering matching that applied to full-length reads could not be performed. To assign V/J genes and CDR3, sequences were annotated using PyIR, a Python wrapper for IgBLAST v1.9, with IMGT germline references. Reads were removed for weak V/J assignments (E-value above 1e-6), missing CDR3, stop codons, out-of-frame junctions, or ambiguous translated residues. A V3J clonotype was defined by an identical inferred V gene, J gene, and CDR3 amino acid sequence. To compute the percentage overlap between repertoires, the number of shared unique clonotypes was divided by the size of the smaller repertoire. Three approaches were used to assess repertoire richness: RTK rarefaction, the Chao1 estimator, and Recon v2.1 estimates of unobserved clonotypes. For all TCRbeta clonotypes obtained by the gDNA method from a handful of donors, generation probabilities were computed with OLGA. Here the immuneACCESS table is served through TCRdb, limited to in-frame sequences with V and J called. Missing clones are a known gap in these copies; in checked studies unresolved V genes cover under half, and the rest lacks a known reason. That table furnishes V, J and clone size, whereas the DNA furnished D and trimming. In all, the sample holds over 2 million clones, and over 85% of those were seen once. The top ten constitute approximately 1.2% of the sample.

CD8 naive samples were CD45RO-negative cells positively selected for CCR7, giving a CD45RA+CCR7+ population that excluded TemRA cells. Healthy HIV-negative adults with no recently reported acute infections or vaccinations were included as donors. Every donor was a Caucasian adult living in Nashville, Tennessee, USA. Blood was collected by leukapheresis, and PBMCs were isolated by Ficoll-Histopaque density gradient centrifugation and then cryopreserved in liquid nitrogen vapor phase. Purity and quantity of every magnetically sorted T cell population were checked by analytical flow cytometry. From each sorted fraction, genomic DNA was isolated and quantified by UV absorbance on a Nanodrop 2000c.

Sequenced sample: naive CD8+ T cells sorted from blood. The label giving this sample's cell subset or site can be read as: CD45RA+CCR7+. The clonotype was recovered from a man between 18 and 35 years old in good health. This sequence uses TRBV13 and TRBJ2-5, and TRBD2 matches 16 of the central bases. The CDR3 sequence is CASSSGLAGGPGETQYF. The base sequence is TGTGCCAGCAGCTCGGGACTAGCGGGGGGGCCCGGAGAGACCCAGTACTTC.